The 3 T cell receptor beta chains below were found in one sample sequenced in a study of radiotherapy plus CTLA-4 blockade in lung cancer. Using immunoSEQ multiplex PCR, the repertoire was profiled, and TCRdb retains in-frame clones only, with some absent. The sample shows about 80,000 clones, around 85% of them seen only once. The material was peripheral blood, obtained from a patient treated with radiotherapy plus ipilimumab. These receptors came from a human donor with non-small cell lung cancer who had a partial response to radiotherapy plus ipilimumab.

The chain employs TRBV18 and TRBJ1-2, with D possibly TRBD1 on 6 matching bases. Germline values: CDR1 KGHSH, CDR2 LQKENI. This CDR3 region has 13 residues. V lost 5 bases and J 3 bases, leaving 10 bases between the germline ends. CDR3 loop: CASSKNRDYGYTF. CDR3 in DNA: TGTGCCAGCTCAAAGAACAGGGACTATGGCTACACCTTC. The full variable domain, completed using reference TRBV18 and TRBJ1-2, is NAGVMQNPRHLVRRRGQEARLRCSPMKGHSHVYWYRQLPEEGLKFMVYLQKENIIDESGMPKERFSAEFPKEGPSILRIQQVVRGDSAAYFCASSKNRDYGYTFGSGTRLTVV.

The genes are TRBV6-6 and TRBJ1-6; no clear D. V lost 4 bases, J lost 4 bases, and 14 bases lay in between. The CDR3 extends over 16 amino acids. Per germline, CDR1 MNHNY and CDR2 SVGAGI (reference sequence). The CDR3 protein is CASSLTRGQYNSPLHF. CDR3 coding DNA: TGTGCCAGCAGTTTAACTCGAGGGCAGTATAATTCACCCCTCCACTTT.

The chain is built from TRBV27 and TRBJ1-2; 8 bases are a match to TRBD1. This CDR3 has 13 amino acids. V shed 5 bases and J 4 bases; nucleotides not matched to a gene: 3. Germline V lookup: CDR1 MNHEY, CDR2 SMNVEV (reference sequence). CDR3 coding DNA: TGTGCCAGCAGTCTCGGGACAGGCTATGGCTACACCTTC. Its protein is CASSLGTGYGYTF.